The 17 T cell receptor beta chains listed next were all sequenced from one sample in a study of T cell responses to AZD1222 COVID-19 vaccine. Profiled with immunoSEQ multiplex PCR; TCRdb holds only in-frame clones, not every one. The table shows 120,000 or so clones, with 94% occurring only once. The sequences come from peripheral blood, collected 28 days after the second AZD1222 dose. These receptors were obtained from an adult who received the AZD1222 COVID-19 vaccine.

This clone showed up just once. In nucleotides, the CDR3 is TGTGCCAGCAGTTTAGGGGGGGGCTATGGCTACACCTTC. Protein sequence: CASSLGGGYGYTF. The V call is TRBV28, the J call TRBJ1-2; D might be TRBD1 (5 bases). The CDR3 sequence is 13 residues long. Germline values: CDR1 MDHEN, CDR2 SYDVKM. V gave up 2 bases and J gave up 4 bases, with 8 bases separating them.

The chain links TRBV7-9 to TRBJ1-2; 7 nucleotides align to TRBD1. J gave up 2 bases and V 3 bases, and 9 bases lay outside the gene matches. The germline V gene has CDR1 SEHNR and CDR2 FQNEAQ (reference sequence). The CDR3 sequence is 16 residues long. DNA of the CDR3: TGTGCCAGCAGCTTTTTTCCGGGACAGATAAACTATGGCTACACCTTC. It translates to CASSFFPGQINYGYTF.

The chain uses TRBV11-2 and TRBJ2-7, with 7 bases identical to TRBD1. With 1 base clipped from V and 3 bases from J, the junction kept 6 bases outside the gene matches. Germline assignment: CDR1 SGHAT and CDR2 FQNNGV. This CDR3 spans 15 amino acids. This chain's CDR3 is CASSLGGAGGYEQYF. The CDR3 DNA reads as TGTGCCAGCAGCTTAGGTGGGGCAGGGGGCTACGAGCAGTACTTC.

The gene calls are TRBV6-4 and TRBJ1-4, with D maybe TRBD1 (6 bases). This CDR3 spans 13 amino acids. The V gene lost 5 bases and the J gene lost 5 bases, with 9 bases spanning the gap. Germline CDR1 and CDR2: MRHNA and SNTAGT. The CDR3 nucleotides read TGTGCCAGCAGTCCAACAGGGAATGAAAAACTGTTTTTT. As protein: CASSPTGNEKLFF.

The chain couples TRBV5-1 to TRBJ2-3; 10 nucleotides match TRBD2. The germline V gene encodes CDR1 SGHRS and CDR2 YFSETQ. The CDR3 consists of 15 residues. Unmatched junction bases numbered 3, after V lost 2 bases and J lost 3 bases. The CDR3 region is CASSFGTSVTDTQYF. The CDR3 nucleotides are TGCGCCAGCAGCTTCGGGACTAGCGTAACAGATACGCAGTATTTT.

This chain uses TRBV30 with TRBJ1-5, with D possibly being TRBD1 (5 bases). Germline V gene sequence: CDR1 GTSNPN, CDR2 SVGIG (reference sequence). The ends were cut back, 2 bases at V and 0 bases at J, with 11 bases in the middle. The CDR3 is made up of 15 amino acids. CDR3 bases: TGTGCCTGGAGTAGGCAGGGACTTAGCAATCAGCCCCAGCATTTT. The encoded protein is CAWSRQGLSNQPQHF.

CDR3 region: CASRAGTPNTEAFF. Here the CDR3 DNA reads TGTGCCAGCAGGGCCGGGACACCGAACACTGAAGCTTTCTTT. The chain recombines TRBV6-5 with TRBJ1-1, with D possibly being TRBD1 (6 bases). The CDR3 loop spans 14 amino acids. Germline V lookup: CDR1 MNHEY, CDR2 SVGAGI. V dropped 6 bases and J dropped 1 base, with 12 bases sitting between them.

The chain links TRBV19 to TRBJ2-6; the D is unclear. Trimming left V 5 bases short and J 0 bases short, with 5 bases between. The CDR3 runs to 14 residues. Germline values: CDR1 LNHDA, CDR2 SQIVND (reference sequence). CDR3 bases: TGTGCCAGTAGTGCGCGCTCTGGGGCCAACGTCCTGACTTTC. Its translation is CASSARSGANVLTF. Together with reference TRBV19 and TRBJ2-6, the CDR3 gives the full variable domain: DGGITQSPKYLFRKEGQNVTLSCEQNLNHDAMYWYRQDPGQGLRLIYYSQIVNDFQKGDIAEGYSVSREKKESFPLTVTSAQKNPTAFYLCASSARSGANVLTFGAGSRLTVL.

The CDR3 protein is CATRQGGTEAFF. The CDR3 region has the DNA TGTGCCACCCGACAGGGGGGCACTGAAGCTTTCTTT. This chain uses TRBV6-5 with TRBJ1-1; 9 bases map to TRBD1. The CDR3 totals 12 residues. The V segment lost 10 bases and the J segment 4 bases; nucleotides outside the gene matches: 4. The germline gives CDR1 MNHEY, CDR2 SVGAGI.

The CDR3 DNA sequence: TGTGCCAGCAGCGTAAATGGGTGGATCAATCAGCCCCAGCATTTT. Translation gives CASSVNGWINQPQHF. V and J are TRBV9 and TRBJ1-5; D call uncertain. Trimming took 1 base from V and 3 from J, leaving 11 bases between them. Germline V CDR1 and CDR2: SGDLS, YYNGEE. CDR3 length: 15 amino acids.

The chain carries TRBV7-8 and TRBJ2-1, with 8 bases that match TRBD1. CDR3 length: 14 residues. CDR1 SGHVS and CDR2 FQNEAQ come from the germline V gene. J was trimmed by 4 bases and V by 5 bases; bases with no gene match: 4. For the CDR3, the DNA is TGTGCCAGCAGCCCCGACAGGGGTTACAATGAGCAGTTCTTC. This codes for CASSPDRGYNEQFF.

This clone was seen a single time. The rearrangement links TRBV6-5 to TRBJ2-1; D gene unclear. V lost 0 bases and J 10 bases, leaving 13 bases between the germline ends. The CDR3 contains 14 residues. Looked up from germline, CDR1 is MNHEY and CDR2 is SVGAGI. DNA for the CDR3: TGTGCCAGCAGTTACTCGTTTCGCGGTGGAGAGCAGTTCTTC. Protein: CASSYSFRGGEQFF.

The V and J genes are TRBV6-5 and TRBJ2-7; D is perhaps TRBD2 (6 bases). Germline assignment: CDR1 MNHEY and CDR2 SVGAGI. V was trimmed by 10 bases and J by 3 bases, leaving 19 bases between them. The CDR3 consists of 14 residues. CDR3 in DNA: TGTGCCACGTTTGAGATAGCGGCTTTCTACGAGCAGTACTTC. Amino acids: CATFEIAAFYEQYF.

The chain carries TRBV3-1 (or the pseudogene TRBV3-2) and TRBJ1-2; D call uncertain. Trimming left V 4 bases short and J 2 bases short, with 5 bases between. This CDR3 has 12 amino acids. The germline CDR1 and CDR2 sequences are LGHDT and YNNKEL (reference sequence). The CDR3 reads CASSPSNYGYTF. The CDR3 DNA sequence: TGTGCCAGCAGCCCAAGCAACTATGGCTACACCTTC.

The chain has TRBV6-6 and TRBJ1-1; 7 bases line up with TRBD1. Germline trimming cut 4 bases from V and 2 bases from J; bases unmatched to any gene: 4. The CDR3 covers 14 residues. Germline CDR1 reads MNHNY; CDR2 reads SVGAGI (reference sequence). CDR3: CASSFRDRNTEAFF. CDR3 nucleotide sequence: TGTGCCAGCAGTTTCCGGGACAGAAACACTGAAGCTTTCTTT.

The CDR3 nucleotides are TGTGCCAGTAGTCCAACCATGAACTATGGCTACACCTTC. The encoded protein is CASSPTMNYGYTF. The chain employs TRBV19 and TRBJ1-2, with unresolved D. This CDR3 has 13 residues. The V gene's germline CDR1 is LNHDA and CDR2 SQIVND (reference sequence). Trimming pared 5 bases from V and 2 bases from J, leaving 9 bases between.

This chain connects TRBV19 to TRBJ2-1; 7 bases match TRBD2. The V gene end was trimmed by 6 bases and the J gene end by 8 bases; junction bases not matched to a gene: 22. Germline V gene data show CDR1 as LNHDA and CDR2 as SQIVND (reference sequence). The length of the CDR3 is 18 residues. The CDR3 reads CASSPGDYRSGDGDEQFF. CDR3 nucleotide sequence: TGTGCCAGTAGCCCCGGGGACTACAGAAGCGGGGACGGGGATGAGCAGTTCTTC.